The rows below give T cell receptor beta chains drawn from one sample of a study of blood T cells in healthy people across ages. Each CDR3 protein is one row after TCRdb ran MiXCR on the 5' RACE reads. This sample yields 2 million or so distinct CDR3 sequences, of which about 50% are seen a single time; less than 2.5% belongs to the top ten. Sequencing was performed on blood. These receptors came from a woman between 40 and 55 years old in good health. CDR3s include the opening cysteine and the closing phenylalanine or tryptophan. D genes are given only for firm matches. Where a row states a size, it is once, few, many or the class of an expanded clone; other rows omit it.

d_call: NA; v_call: TRBV28; j_call: TRBJ2-5; clone_size: NA; cdr3_nt: TGTGCCAGCAGTTTATCGGGCCCCGGCTGGCGAGAGACCCAGTACTTC; cdr3_aa: CASSLSGPGWRETQYF
d_call: NA; v_call: TRBV4-3; j_call: TRBJ1-2; clone_size: NA; cdr3_nt: TGCGCCAGCAGCCATGTGATCGGGGATGGCTACACCTTC; cdr3_aa: CASSHVIGDGYTF
d_call: TRBD1; v_call: TRBV12-3/TRBV12-4; j_call: TRBJ2-5; clone_size: NA; cdr3_nt: TGCGCCAGCAGTTTGCGACAGGGTAGATCAGAGACCCAGTACTTC; cdr3_aa: CASSLRQGRSETQYF
d_call: TRBD1; v_call: TRBV5-1; j_call: TRBJ2-7; clone_size: NA; cdr3_nt: TGCGCCAGCAGCTGGGGGACAGGGGGAGTATACGAGCAGTACTTC; cdr3_aa: CASSWGTGGVYEQYF
d_call: NA; v_call: TRBV7-9; j_call: TRBJ2-3; clone_size: NA; cdr3_nt: TGTGCCAGCAGCTTACTGTTCACCACAGGTACGCAGTATTTT; cdr3_aa: CASSLLFTTGTQYF
d_call: NA; v_call: TRBV27; j_call: TRBJ1-6; clone_size: few; cdr3_nt: TGTGCCAGCAGTTTACCCCCACGGAATTCACCCCTCCACTTT; cdr3_aa: CASSLPPRNSPLHF
d_call: TRBD1; v_call: TRBV20-1; j_call: TRBJ2-6; clone_size: NA; cdr3_nt: TGCAGTGCTCCAACAGGGGGCTCGATTTCTGGGGCCAACGTCCTGACTTTC; cdr3_aa: CSAPTGGSISGANVLTF
d_call: NA; v_call: TRBV6-1; j_call: TRBJ1-1; clone_size: NA; cdr3_nt: TGTGCCAGCCGAGTCATGAACACTGAAGCTTTCTTT; cdr3_aa: CASRVMNTEAFF
d_call: NA; v_call: TRBV11-1; j_call: TRBJ2-1; clone_size: few; cdr3_nt: TGTGCCAGCAGCTTAACCCAGGTCGGTGAGCAGTTCTTC; cdr3_aa: CASSLTQVGEQFF
d_call: TRBD2; v_call: TRBV20-1; j_call: TRBJ2-7; clone_size: few; cdr3_nt: TGCAGTGCTTCTAGCGGGGTTTTCTACGAGCAGTACTTC; cdr3_aa: CSASSGVFYEQYF
d_call: NA; v_call: TRBV6-5; j_call: TRBJ1-1; clone_size: few; cdr3_nt: TGTGCCAGCAGTTACCTAGGACAGTTGTCTACAACGAACACTGAAGCTTTCTTT; cdr3_aa: CASSYLGQLSTTNTEAFF
d_call: TRBD2; v_call: TRBV24-1; j_call: TRBJ2-3; clone_size: NA; cdr3_nt: TGTGCCACCAGTGATTTGCGCAGCGGGGGGCCCTCTAGCACAGATACGCAGTATTTT; cdr3_aa: CATSDLRSGGPSSTDTQYF
d_call: NA; v_call: TRBV27; j_call: TRBJ1-1; clone_size: NA; cdr3_nt: TGTGCCAGCAGTTTAGAGCCCATGAACACTGAAGCTTTCTTT; cdr3_aa: CASSLEPMNTEAFF
d_call: NA; v_call: TRBV10-3; j_call: TRBJ1-1; clone_size: NA; cdr3_nt: TGTGCCATCAGTGAGTCGCAGGACCTGAACACTGAAGCTTTCTTT; cdr3_aa: CAISESQDLNTEAFF
d_call: NA; v_call: TRBV28; j_call: TRBJ2-7; clone_size: NA; cdr3_nt: TGTGCCAGCAGGGGGGGCCGGGACGAGCAGTACTTC; cdr3_aa: CASRGGRDEQYF
d_call: NA; v_call: TRBV4-1; j_call: TRBJ1-2; clone_size: NA; cdr3_nt: TGCGCCAGCAGCCAAGATTCGGGAGGGTTTGGCGGCTACACCTTC; cdr3_aa: CASSQDSGGFGGYTF
d_call: NA; v_call: TRBV4-1; j_call: TRBJ1-2; clone_size: few; cdr3_nt: TGCGCCAGCAGCCAAAAGGTGACAGGTCGAGACTATGGCTACACCTTC; cdr3_aa: CASSQKVTGRDYGYTF
d_call: NA; v_call: TRBV7-2; j_call: TRBJ2-5; clone_size: NA; cdr3_nt: TGTGCCAGCAGCTTAGACCCATACACGGAGACCCAGTACTTC; cdr3_aa: CASSLDPYTETQYF
d_call: NA; v_call: TRBV6-5; j_call: TRBJ1-2; clone_size: NA; cdr3_nt: TGTGCCAGCAGTAAATTCAGGACGGATCTCTATGGCTACACCTTC; cdr3_aa: CASSKFRTDLYGYTF
d_call: NA; v_call: TRBV20-1; j_call: TRBJ2-1; clone_size: NA; cdr3_nt: TGCAGTGCTAGAGAGGACACCAAGCTGTACAATGAGCAGTTCTTC; cdr3_aa: CSAREDTKLYNEQFF
d_call: TRBD2; v_call: TRBV4-2; j_call: TRBJ2-3; clone_size: NA; cdr3_nt: TGTACCAGCAGCCGCAGAGCTAGCGGGGAAGCGGACACAGATACGCAGTATTTT; cdr3_aa: CTSSRRASGEADTDTQYF
d_call: NA; v_call: TRBV12-3/TRBV12-4; j_call: TRBJ2-4; clone_size: NA; cdr3_nt: TGTGCCGGCAGTTTTGGAGGAAACATTCAGTACTTC; cdr3_aa: CAGSFGGNIQYF
d_call: NA; v_call: TRBV10-1; j_call: TRBJ2-4; clone_size: NA; cdr3_nt: TGCGCCAGCAGTGAGTCGTCACGGGGGTCGGGGCAGTACTTC; cdr3_aa: CASSESSRGSGQYF
d_call: NA; v_call: TRBV5-1; j_call: TRBJ1-4; clone_size: NA; cdr3_nt: TGCGCCAGCAGCTTGGGACATGGTGAAAAACTGTTTTTT; cdr3_aa: CASSLGHGEKLFF
d_call: NA; v_call: TRBV29-1; j_call: TRBJ1-4; clone_size: NA; cdr3_nt: TGCAGCGTTGAAGATCGGGCAGGCGGCTTGAGTGAAAAACTGTTTTTT; cdr3_aa: CSVEDRAGGLSEKLFF
d_call: NA; v_call: TRBV29-1; j_call: TRBJ1-5; clone_size: few; cdr3_nt: TGCAGCGTTGCAGGGCGCAATCAGCCCCAGCATTTT; cdr3_aa: CSVAGRNQPQHF
d_call: NA; v_call: TRBV20-1; j_call: TRBJ1-1; clone_size: few; cdr3_nt: TGCAGTGCTAGGGAAGGGGCCCCTGAAGCTTTCTTT; cdr3_aa: CSAREGAPEAFF
d_call: NA; v_call: TRBV28; j_call: TRBJ2-3; clone_size: few; cdr3_nt: TGTGCCAGCAGTTCCCCCCTCGAGGGAGCGGCTAGCACAGATACGCAGTATTTT; cdr3_aa: CASSSPLEGAASTDTQYF
d_call: NA; v_call: TRBV9; j_call: TRBJ2-5; clone_size: NA; cdr3_nt: TGTGCCAGCAGCCGGGTCGGGGCACAGCAAGAGACCCAGTACTTC; cdr3_aa: CASSRVGAQQETQYF
d_call: NA; v_call: TRBV4-1; j_call: TRBJ1-1; clone_size: NA; cdr3_nt: TGCGCCAGCAGCCAAGGAGGAGGGGATGACACTGAAGCTTTCTTT; cdr3_aa: CASSQGGGDDTEAFF
d_call: NA; v_call: TRBV29-1; j_call: TRBJ2-7; clone_size: NA; cdr3_nt: TGCAGCGTTGACCGGGGAGAGGACGAGCAGTACTTC; cdr3_aa: CSVDRGEDEQYF
d_call: TRBD2; v_call: TRBV6-2/TRBV6-3; j_call: TRBJ2-1; clone_size: NA; cdr3_nt: TGTGCCAGCAGTTCGGGACTAGTGGGACCGGGATACAATGAGCAGTTCTTC; cdr3_aa: CASSSGLVGPGYNEQFF
d_call: TRBD1; v_call: TRBV29-1; j_call: TRBJ1-2; clone_size: few; cdr3_nt: TGCAGCGTTGAACTAGTAATTTGGAGGACAGGAACTAATCCCATGTATGGCTACACCTTC; cdr3_aa: CSVELVIWRTGTNPMYGYTF
d_call: NA; v_call: TRBV11-2; j_call: TRBJ2-6; clone_size: NA; cdr3_nt: TGTGCCAGCAGCCCCACAGGGAACCTATCTCCTGGGGCCAACGTCCTGACTTTC; cdr3_aa: CASSPTGNLSPGANVLTF
d_call: NA; v_call: TRBV28; j_call: TRBJ1-2; clone_size: few; cdr3_nt: TGTGCCAGCAGTTCCCAGATAGGCTCCTACACCTTC; cdr3_aa: CASSSQIGSYTF
d_call: NA; v_call: TRBV20-1; j_call: TRBJ2-5; clone_size: NA; cdr3_nt: TGCAGCAGCCCCGGGGGGCGGGAGACCCAGTACTTC; cdr3_aa: CSSPGGRETQYF
d_call: NA; v_call: TRBV28; j_call: TRBJ2-3; clone_size: few; cdr3_nt: TGTGCCAGCAGCCGTAGCGGAACCGCCACAGATACGCAGTATTTT; cdr3_aa: CASSRSGTATDTQYF
d_call: NA; v_call: TRBV5-5; j_call: TRBJ2-3; clone_size: NA; cdr3_nt: TGTGCCAGCAGCTTCTACAGGGAAGTTTTTGGCACAGATACGCAGTATTTT; cdr3_aa: CASSFYREVFGTDTQYF
d_call: TRBD1; v_call: TRBV20-1; j_call: TRBJ1-4; clone_size: many; cdr3_nt: TGCAGTGCTAGTTCAACAGGGGGATCTAATGAAAAACTGTTTTTT; cdr3_aa: CSASSTGGSNEKLFF
d_call: TRBD1; v_call: TRBV20-1; j_call: TRBJ1-2; clone_size: few; cdr3_nt: TGCAGTGCTAAGGGGACAGGGGATTATGGCTACACCTTC; cdr3_aa: CSAKGTGDYGYTF
d_call: TRBD1; v_call: TRBV2; j_call: TRBJ2-3; clone_size: NA; cdr3_nt: TGTGCCAGCAGTGATGTCAGGGACAGACCCCCGAATACGCAGTATTTT; cdr3_aa: CASSDVRDRPPNTQYF
d_call: TRBD2; v_call: TRBV5-1; j_call: TRBJ2-7; clone_size: NA; cdr3_nt: TGCGCCAGCAGCCCAGCTAGCGGGGGGGCCTACGAGCAGTACTTC; cdr3_aa: CASSPASGGAYEQYF
d_call: TRBD1; v_call: TRBV7-2; j_call: TRBJ1-5; clone_size: NA; cdr3_nt: TGTGCCAGCAGCTCCTCGGGACAGGCCCTCAATCAGCCCCAGCATTTT; cdr3_aa: CASSSSGQALNQPQHF
d_call: NA; v_call: TRBV7-9; j_call: TRBJ1-2; clone_size: NA; cdr3_nt: TGTGCCAGCAGCTCCGGGACCGATACTTATGGCTACACCTTC; cdr3_aa: CASSSGTDTYGYTF
d_call: NA; v_call: TRBV4-1; j_call: TRBJ1-4; clone_size: NA; cdr3_nt: TGCGCCAGCAGCCAAGATTTCGGGGCAACTAATGAAAAACTGTTTTTT; cdr3_aa: CASSQDFGATNEKLFF
d_call: NA; v_call: TRBV7-2; j_call: TRBJ1-1; clone_size: NA; cdr3_nt: TGTGCCAGCAGCGTCCCCGGGGCAGGGACTGAAGCTTTCTTT; cdr3_aa: CASSVPGAGTEAFF
d_call: TRBD2; v_call: TRBV6-6; j_call: TRBJ2-7; clone_size: NA; cdr3_nt: TGTGCCAGCAGCGCCCGGGGGGTTTACGAGCAGTACTTC; cdr3_aa: CASSARGVYEQYF
d_call: NA; v_call: TRBV20-1; j_call: TRBJ2-4; clone_size: few; cdr3_nt: TGCAGTGCTCCCAGGGGCGGAGGAAACATTCAGTACTTC; cdr3_aa: CSAPRGGGNIQYF
d_call: TRBD2; v_call: TRBV2; j_call: TRBJ2-1; clone_size: NA; cdr3_nt: TGTGCCAGCAGTGAAGCGGGACTAGCGACCAATGAGCAGTTCTTC; cdr3_aa: CASSEAGLATNEQFF
d_call: TRBD1; v_call: TRBV20-1; j_call: TRBJ2-7; clone_size: few; cdr3_nt: TGCAGTGCTAGGGGACAGGGCCGGGGGACCTACGAGCAGTACTTC; cdr3_aa: CSARGQGRGTYEQYF
d_call: TRBD1; v_call: TRBV5-1; j_call: TRBJ2-7; clone_size: NA; cdr3_nt: TGCGCCAGCAGCTTGGATACAGGGGTGGTCTACGAGCAGTACTTC; cdr3_aa: CASSLDTGVVYEQYF
d_call: NA; v_call: TRBV4-1; j_call: TRBJ1-2; clone_size: NA; cdr3_nt: TGCGCCAGCAGCCAAGCCCCCGGACGGGCACAAAAAGACACCTTC; cdr3_aa: CASSQAPGRAQKDTF
d_call: TRBD2; v_call: TRBV7-2; j_call: TRBJ2-5; clone_size: few; cdr3_nt: TGTGCCAGCAGCTTAGTACGGACTAGTGAGGAGACCCAGTACTTC; cdr3_aa: CASSLVRTSEETQYF
d_call: TRBD1; v_call: TRBV11-2; j_call: TRBJ2-7; clone_size: NA; cdr3_nt: TGTGCCAGCAGCTGGGGACAGGATAGCTCCTACGAGCAGTACTTC; cdr3_aa: CASSWGQDSSYEQYF
d_call: NA; v_call: TRBV6-5; j_call: TRBJ1-1; clone_size: NA; cdr3_nt: TGTGCCAGCGGACTAGGGCAGGGTCTGTCTGAAGCTTTCTTT; cdr3_aa: CASGLGQGLSEAFF
d_call: NA; v_call: TRBV11-2; j_call: TRBJ1-2; clone_size: NA; cdr3_nt: TGTGCCAGCAGCTTAGTTCGGGGCGCGAGGGGCTACACCTTC; cdr3_aa: CASSLVRGARGYTF
d_call: TRBD1; v_call: TRBV7-6; j_call: TRBJ1-5; clone_size: NA; cdr3_nt: TGTGCCAGCAGCCCAAAAGGGACAGGGTACCAGCCCCAGCATTTT; cdr3_aa: CASSPKGTGYQPQHF